Described below is a single T cell receptor beta chain sequence and its context. Original methodology: Nucleated cell number was recorded as an estimate derived from reference gene primer amplification. Generated by immunoSEQ multiplex PCR, the TCRdb table keeps only in-frame clones and is missing some. That table supplies the V and J calls and clone size; D and trimming were determined from the DNA. The sample comprises about 180,000 clones, approximately 85% of which are singletons, and more than 2.5% rests with the top ten. The data were taken from a study of blood T cell repertoires in COVID-19. Across the whole study: There were acute and convalescent COVID-19 samples, and they came from the United States, Italy and Spain.

Germline lookup yields CDR1 KGHDR and CDR2 SFDVKD. The CDR3 extends over 16 amino acids. Trimming at V came to 5 bases and at J to 1 base, leaving 6 bases not matched to a gene. The J gene is TRBJ1-5, the V gene TRBV24-1; 8 bases align to TRBD1. What was sequenced was peripheral blood. The source is a man in his sixties with acute or convalescent COVID-19. The DNA of the CDR3 is TGTGCCACCAGTGCCGCCGACAGGGGAAGCAATCAGCCCCAGCATTTT. Protein: CATSAADRGSNQPQHF.